The source of this T cell receptor (beta chain) is a study of blood T cell repertoires in COVID-19. The CDR3 loop spans 12 amino acids. The ends were cut back, 2 bases at V and 7 bases at J, with 8 bases in the middle. Per germline, CDR1 MDHEN and CDR2 SYDVKM. Sequencing used immunoSEQ multiplex PCR; TCRdb keeps in-frame clones, though not all of them. Of roughly 40,000 clones in the sample, roughly nine tenths were seen once. The gene calls are TRBV28 and TRBJ1-2; TRBD1 might be the D (6 bases). Sequencing input: peripheral blood. The source of this sequence is a human donor in a cohort sampled during active COVID-19. In nucleotides, the CDR3 is TGTGCCAGCAGTTTAAGCAGGGGTGGCTACACCTTC. Its protein product is CASSLSRGGYTF.